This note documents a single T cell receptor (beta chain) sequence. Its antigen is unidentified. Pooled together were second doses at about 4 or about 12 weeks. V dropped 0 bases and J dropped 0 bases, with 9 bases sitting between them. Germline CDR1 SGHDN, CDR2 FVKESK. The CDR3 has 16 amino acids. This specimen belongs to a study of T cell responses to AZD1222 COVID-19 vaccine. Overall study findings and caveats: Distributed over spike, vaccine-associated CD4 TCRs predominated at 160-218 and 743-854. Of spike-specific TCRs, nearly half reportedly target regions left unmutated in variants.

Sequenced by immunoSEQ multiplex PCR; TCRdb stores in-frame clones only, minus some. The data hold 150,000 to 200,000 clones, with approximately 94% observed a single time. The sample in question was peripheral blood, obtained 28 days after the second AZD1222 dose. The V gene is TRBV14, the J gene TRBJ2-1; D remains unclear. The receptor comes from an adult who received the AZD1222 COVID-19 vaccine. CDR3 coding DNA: TGTGCCAGCAGCCAAGACCCTGCGGACTCCTACAATGAGCAGTTCTTC. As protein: CASSQDPADSYNEQFF. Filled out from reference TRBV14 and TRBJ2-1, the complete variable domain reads EAGVTQFPSHSVIEKGQTVTLRCDPISGHDNLYWYRRVMGKEIKFLLHFVKESKQDESGMPNNRFLAERTGGTYSTLKVQPAELEDSGVYFCASSQDPADSYNEQFFGPGTRLTVL.